The present entry profiles one T cell receptor (beta chain) with its context. This receptor's antigen is unknown. No much larger clone exists at a distance of one base, and base qualities are not known. This sample is drawn from a study of human T cells and chemical hapten exposure (dated by TCRdb to about 2021). With regard to the full study: For sensitization, 2% DPC in acetone was applied to an approximately 2 cm by approximately 2 cm area of upper inner arm skin. Weekly therapeutic DPC doses were additionally applied to the scalp of patients throughout the roughly 25-week study period. Patch tests used Finn chambers with 0.01% DPC on the upper back, scored after 6 days by International Contact Dermatitis Research Group standards. The patient cohort, mostly female, included alopecia areata with under or over 50% scalp involvement, alopecia totalis and alopecia universalis. The libraries were sequenced as a pool, and the TCR yield per sample differed mostly because of small variations in library volumes within the pool. Peripheral blood TCR repertoire changes were tracked in vivo in alopecia patients during primary and secondary sensitization to the hapten diphenylcyclopropenone (DPC). Blood was sampled from patients pre-sensitization (week 0) and at 2, 6 and about 24 weeks after DPC sensitization. Twenty-nine alopecia patients gave blood for TCR sequencing at one to four time points (pre-sensitization, 2, 6 and 24 weeks). General study outcomes and caveats: Repeated subsampling changed both the strength of the expansion versus patch-test correlation and the threshold at which that correlation became significant. Compared with pre-sensitization or healthy control sets, expanded TCRs formed significantly more large CDR3 similarity clusters, which is consistent with antigen-driven responses. A positive correlation was found between the number of PT1 expanded TCRs and patch test score, with significance reached at thresholds 8, 16 and 32 but not 4. Alopecia, a presumed autoimmune disease, was present in all patients, so the immune response of the patients might differ from that of healthy individuals. No change with DPC sensitization was found in the number of TCRs above 1 in 1000 frequency, and no evidence of global repertoire structure alterations was found.

From V the trimming removes 7 bases and from J it removes 4 bases, while the gene matches leave 19 bases of the junction unaccounted for. Reading from cysteine to phenylalanine, the CDR3 counts 18 amino acids. The DNA shown is the 54-base CDR3, in frame from base 1. The library was made by RACE. The sequencer listed for this sample is NextSeq 500. During library preparation, unique molecular identifiers were attached to individual cDNA molecules so that TCRs could be counted in a quantitative, reproducible way. For every blood RNA sample, sequencing covered both the TCR alpha and TCR beta chains. In the original analysis: A median of approximately 96,000 TCRs per sample was observed, with a range of roughly 20,000 to 750,000. V, J and CDR3 annotation of the TCR reads was carried out using the Decombinator software suite. For the PS versus PT1 abundance plots, all samples were subsampled to the same number of TCRs (28,000). Expanded TCRs were defined as absent before sensitization and observed at least eight times at the 2-week time point. Using fastp at Q25 and MiXCR, TCRdb reprocessed the public reads and kept productive beta chains. Each CDR3 protein gets just one entry, which takes the most common genes and DNA from the rows behind it. In this record, the V and J calls reflect TCRdb's handling and not the investigators' own analysis. The sample yields tens of thousands of distinct CDR3 sequences; about 10% were counted once. The ten largest clonotypes hold roughly 4.2% of the sample.

The time point label on this specimen signifies: patch test 1, 2 weeks after DPC sensitization. This specimen's treatment or condition label, interpreted: therapeutic diphenylcyclopropenone sensitization with weekly scalp DPC. At each patch-test visit, blood was drawn before the patch test was applied. To be eligible, patients had to be aged 18 to 70, diagnosed with alopecia and judged suitable for DPC therapy, while pregnant patients were excluded. Total RNA was isolated from unfractionated whole blood collected in Tempus Blood RNA tubes. The sequence came from a woman between 50 and 59 years old with alopecia areata. Some clones in this sample may be carry-over from other donors' samples. The material was whole blood, obtained in connection with sensitization to the hapten diphenylcyclopropenone (DPC). The V and J segments used are TRBV12-3 or TRBV12-4 and TRBJ1-2; 9 junctional bases match TRBD1. The CDR3 region: CASTPGSAGTGRGYGYTF. The sequenced DNA is TGTGCCAGCACCCCCGGCTCCGCCGGGACAGGGAGGGGCTATGGCTACACCTTC.